A single sample gave rise to the 14 T cell receptor beta chains below, sequenced in a study of molecular identifiers for immune sequencing clone quantification (dated by TCRdb to between 2017 and 2018). Receptor libraries were prepared by PCR. The sequencer was a NextSeq 500. TCRdb took the public reads, trimmed them with fastp at Q25, ran MiXCR for clone calling and kept in-frame beta chains. Rows are unified per CDR3 protein, each entry keeping the most common DNA and genes. This sample holds hundreds of thousands of distinct CDR3 sequences; around 25% were observed only once. The biggest ten clones account for about 0.81% of the sample. Sequenced: naive CD8+ T cells from blood, with Jurkat cell RNA spiked in. The cell subset or site label, read with the paper, signifies: FACS-sorted CD8+CD4-CCR7+CD45RA+ naive T cells. The origin of the receptors is a human donor in good health. Some libraries in this study had Jurkat cell RNA spiked in.

The genes are TRBV20-1 and TRBJ2-3; 7 nucleotides match TRBD2. Trimming cost V 8 bases and J 1 base; bases outside gene matches: 18. In germline, CDR1 is DFQATT, CDR2 SNEGSKA (reference sequence). The CDR3 covers 17 residues. CDR3 residues: CSTLASGTRRGTDTQYF. The CDR3 DNA reads as TGCAGTACGTTGGCTAGCGGCACCCGGAGAGGCACAGATACGCAGTATTTT.

The rearrangement links TRBV24-1 to TRBJ2-1; the match to TRBD2 covers 11 bases. The V gene's germline CDR1 is KGHDR and CDR2 SFDVKD. J was trimmed by 0 bases and V by 4 bases; bases with no gene match: 7. The CDR3 loop spans 18 amino acids. CDR3 protein: CATSEDSGRASSYNEQFF. CDR3 nucleotide sequence: TGTGCCACCAGTGAGGATAGCGGGAGGGCGAGCTCCTACAATGAGCAGTTCTTC.

The V call is TRBV4-1, the J call TRBJ2-7; 11 bases agree with TRBD2. The V and J ends lost 1 base and 4 bases, in that order; junction bases with no gene match: 6. This CDR3 has 16 amino acids. CDR1 and CDR2 (germline): MGHRA, YSYEKL. This CDR3 is CASSQVAGGFMYEQYF. In DNA form, the CDR3 reads TGCGCCAGCAGCCAAGTAGCGGGAGGGTTTATGTACGAGCAGTACTTC.

The sample holds many counts of this clonotype. The V call is TRBV7-3, the J call TRBJ2-3, with a tentative D call TRBD2 (5 bases). The V gene lost 3 bases and the J gene lost 6 bases, with 16 bases spanning the gap. The germline V gene has CDR1 SGHTA and CDR2 FQGTGA. There are 15 residues in the CDR3. DNA of the CDR3: TGTGCCAGCAGCTTTATTGGCGGGCCTGGGGATACGCAGTATTTT. Encoded protein: CASSFIGGPGDTQYF.

In its sample, this clonotype was seen a few times. This chain joins TRBV27 and TRBJ1-1; TRBD1 matches 7 bases. This CDR3 has 13 amino acids. V lost 4 bases to trimming and J lost 12 bases; unmatched junction nucleotides: 11. Germline values: CDR1 MNHEY, CDR2 SMNVEV (reference sequence). The CDR3 DNA is TGTGCCAGCAGTTCCCTCGGGACAGCCGAACCTTTCTTT. The encoded protein is CASSSLGTAEPFF.

The rearrangement uses TRBV3-1 and TRBJ2-5, with D perhaps being TRBD1 or TRBD2 (5 bases each). The V gene's germline CDR1 is LGHDT and CDR2 YNNKEL (reference sequence). V lost 1 base to trimming and J lost 4 bases, with 10 bases between them. This CDR3 is 14 amino acids long. The CDR3 DNA reads as TGTGCCAGCAGCCAAGCGGGGACCCCAGAGACCCAGTACTTC. Translating gives CASSQAGTPETQYF.

Concerning this clonotype: At one boundary the junction diverges from the germline segment, which might be a read error. The chain combines TRBV20-1 with TRBJ2-2, with a tentative D call TRBD2 (5 bases). Germline V gives CDR1 DFQATT, CDR2 SNEGSKA (reference sequence). This CDR3 spans 15 amino acids. The CDR3 spells CSARDRTTNTGEQFF. The DNA for the CDR3 is TGCAGTGCTAGAGACAGAACCACGAACACCGGGGAGCAGTTTTTT.

This clonotype was found many times. The chain is built from TRBV20-1 and TRBJ2-7; 13 bases align to TRBD2. The trim removed 0 bases at V and 4 bases at J, leaving 3 bases unmatched. The CDR3 spans 15 residues. Germline CDR1 is DFQATT and CDR2 is SNEGSKA (reference sequence). The CDR3 nucleotides are TGCAGTGCTAGAGACTTACTAGCGGGAGGGTACGAGCAGTACTTC. Protein sequence: CSARDLLAGGYEQYF.

With regard to this clonotype: A read error may explain this, as a much larger clone is one base away. The V and J genes are TRBV2 and TRBJ2-1; 9 bases line up with TRBD2. The V segment lost 6 bases and the J segment 11 bases; nucleotides outside the gene matches: 14. CDR1 is SNHLY, CDR2 FYNNEI, per germline. The CDR3 length is 15 residues. The CDR3 spells CASSLPRTSVYKQFF. The CDR3 DNA follows: TGTGCCAGCAGCCTCCCGAGGACTAGCGTGTATAAGCAGTTCTTC.

Comment on this clonotype: At one end, the junction sequence differs from germline, possibly due to a read error. V gene TRBV28 combines with J gene TRBJ1-6; D is unclear. CDR1 is MDHEN, CDR2 SYDVKM, per germline. This CDR3 has 12 amino acids. CDR3 nucleotides: TGTGCCACCAGTGAACTCAATGCACCCCTCCACTTT. It specifies CATSELNAPLHF.

V usage is TRBV11-2 and J usage is TRBJ2-7; D is perhaps TRBD1 (5 bases). This CDR3 contains 14 residues. V was trimmed by 7 bases and J by 2 bases, leaving 15 bases between them. The germline CDR1 and CDR2 sequences are SGHAT and FQNNGV. CDR3 nucleotide sequence: TGTGCCAGCACCCACTGGGGCCCGCCCTACGAGCAGTACTTC. Translating gives CASTHWGPPYEQYF.

As regards this clonotype: A much larger clone is a single base away; this may be a read error. The rearrangement joins TRBV9 to TRBJ2-1, with D hard to call. The CDR3 covers 12 residues. Germline-derived CDR1 and CDR2 are SGDLS and YYNGEE. Trimming left V 0 bases short and J 6 bases short, with 4 bases between. Here the CDR3 reads CASSVGSNEQFF. Written as DNA, the CDR3 is TGTGCCAGCAGCGTAGGGTCCAATGAGCAGTTCTTC.

Note on this clonotype: A much more abundant neighbour one base away suggests this may be a read error. J is TRBJ1-1 and V is TRBV29-1; D remains ambiguous. Per the germline V gene, CDR1 is SQVTM and CDR2 is ANQGSEA. The CDR3 covers 16 residues. V lost 2 bases and J lost 3, with 19 bases in between. The CDR3: CSVEPAGGRIDTEAFF. The CDR3 region has the DNA TGCAGCGTTGAACCCGCTGGAGGGCGCATAGACACTGAAGCTTTCTTT.

About this clonotype itself: One base separates it from a far larger clone, so it is likely a read error. The conserved phenylalanine or tryptophan is not found at the CDR3 terminus, so this likely reflects a read error. This chain joins TRBV4-2 and TRBJ2-7; D may match TRBD1 or TRBD2 (6 bases each). Per germline, CDR1 LGHNA and CDR2 YNFKEQ. This CDR3 has 14 amino acids. V lost 4 bases, J lost 2 bases, and 12 bases lay in between. The chain's CDR3 is CASSPGGGPYEQYL. In DNA, the CDR3 is TGTGCCAGCAGCCCAGGTGGGGGGCCCTACGAGCAGTACCTC.